The next 17 T cell receptor beta chains were all read from a single sample in a study of STAT3 mutations in large granular lymphocyte leukemia. Sequenced by immunoSEQ multiplex PCR; TCRdb stores in-frame clones only, minus some. The sample consists of thousands of clones, less than 75% of them appearing once. General study points: At least one immunodominant TCR beta clonotype appeared in every T-cell large granular lymphocyte leukemia patient.

The antigens for these receptors are not known. Sequenced input: peripheral blood mononuclear cells. Receptors originate from a man aged 60 to 69 with T-cell large granular lymphocyte leukemia. Some clones in this sample may be carry-over from other donors' samples.

The CDR3 DNA reads as TGTGCCAGCTCCGTGGCGGTCGGGTCCTACAATGAGCAGTTCTTC. Protein product: CASSVAVGSYNEQFF. V and J are TRBV18 and TRBJ2-1, with no clear D. Trimming removed 6 bases from V and 1 base from J, with 13 bases in between. Germline-derived CDR1 and CDR2 are KGHSH and LQKENI. The CDR3 runs to 15 residues.

This chain connects TRBV27 to TRBJ2-7; 9 positions match TRBD1. The CDR3 runs to 15 residues. V shed 4 bases and J 5 bases; nucleotides not matched to a gene: 9. Germline CDR1 is MNHEY and CDR2 is SMNVEV (reference sequence). CDR3 in DNA: TGTGCCAGCAGTTCCCACGGGACAGGGATCCACGAGCAGTACTTC. It specifies CASSSHGTGIHEQYF.

This clone appeared once. The chain is built from TRBV7-8 and TRBJ1-2, with 7 nucleotides matching TRBD1. This CDR3 has 14 residues. V shed 6 bases and J 4 bases; nucleotides not matched to a gene: 8. Germline V CDR1 and CDR2: SGHVS, FQNEAQ. The CDR3 loop reads CASSEGGHPYGYTF. The DNA for the CDR3 is TGTGCCAGCAGTGAAGGGGGCCACCCCTATGGCTACACCTTC.

By sample share, this clone is medium-sized. The chain has TRBV6-1 and TRBJ1-6; the D gene is possibly TRBD1 (6 bases). CDR3 length: 13 residues. Per germline, CDR1 MNHNS and CDR2 SASEGT. The V end was cut by 2 bases, the J end by 14 bases, with 13 bases between. The chain's CDR3 is CASSESRGLTLHF. CDR3 bases: TGTGCCAGCAGTGAATCCAGGGGCTTGACCCTCCACTTT.

The rearrangement links TRBV5-4 to TRBJ1-1, with 10 bases that match TRBD1. J was trimmed by 4 bases and V by 3 bases; bases with no gene match: 6. The germline V gene encodes CDR1 SGHNT and CDR2 YYREEE (reference sequence). The CDR3 sequence is 15 residues long. The CDR3 reads CASSYDRGRSTEAFF. The CDR3 DNA reads as TGTGCCAGCAGCTACGACAGGGGGCGAAGCACTGAAGCTTTCTTT. The full variable domain, with the rest looked up from reference TRBV5-4 and TRBJ1-1, is ETGVTQSPTHLIKTRGQQVTLRCSSQSGHNTVSWYQQALGQGPQFIFQYYREEENGRGNFPPRFSGLQFPNYSSELNVNALELDDSALYLCASSYDRGRSTEAFFGQGTRLTVV.

The V call is TRBV5-4, the J call TRBJ2-7, with D hard to call. Germline V lookup: CDR1 SGHNT, CDR2 YYREEE (reference sequence). The CDR3 spans 15 residues. The V end was cut by 6 bases, the J end by 0 bases, with 16 bases between. CDR3 nucleotides: TGTGCCAGCAACGCCGTCGTTTCCAGCTCCTACGAGCAGTACGTC. Amino acids: CASNAVVSSSYEQYV.

This clone was observed a few times. V gene TRBV5-1 combines with J gene TRBJ1-4; unclear D gene. This CDR3 region has 17 residues. CDR1 and CDR2 from the germline V gene are SGHRS and YFSETQ. V was shortened by 1 base and J by 6 bases, with 19 bases between the two germline ends. CDR3: CASSLTKLQRSDEKLFF. CDR3 DNA sequence: TGCGCCAGCAGCTTGACCAAACTACAGCGGAGCGATGAAAAACTGTTTTTT.

The rearrangement uses TRBV5-1 and TRBJ1-6, with TRBD1 identical over 7 bases. This CDR3 contains 15 residues. After removal of 2 bases from V and 9 bases from J, the junction contained 8 bases not matched to a gene. Germline V gene data show CDR1 as SGHRS and CDR2 as YFSETQ. The CDR3 region has the DNA TGCGCCAGCAGCTTTTCGCAGGGGGTCGCTTCACCCCTCCACTTT. It yields the protein CASSFSQGVASPLHF.

The chain combines TRBV7-9 with TRBJ1-1, with D hard to call. V was cut by 2 bases and J by 6 bases, with 7 bases left in between. The CDR3 is made up of 12 amino acids. Looked up from germline, CDR1 is SEHNR and CDR2 is FQNEAQ (reference sequence). CDR3 sequence: CASSLSFSEAFF. DNA for the CDR3: TGTGCCAGCAGCTTATCTTTTTCTGAAGCTTTCTTT. Together with reference TRBV7-9 and TRBJ1-1, the CDR3 gives the full variable domain: DTGVSQNPRHKITKRGQNVTFRCDPISEHNRLYWYRQTLGQGPEFLTYFQNEAQLEKSRLLSDRFSAERPKGSFSTLEIQRTEQGDSAMYLCASSLSFSEAFFGQGTRLTVV.

A few counts support this clone. The chain joins TRBV30 to TRBJ1-1; no definite D call. With 4 bases removed from V and 8 bases from J, the gap between germline ends came to 17 bases. CDR3 size: 13 residues. The germline CDR1 and CDR2 sequences are GTSNPN and SVGIG (reference sequence). The DNA of the CDR3 is TGTGCCTGGACCATCCCGATGGAGCCCGAAGCTTTCTTT. It yields the protein CAWTIPMEPEAFF.

This clone appeared once. This chain links TRBV12-5 with TRBJ2-5; D unresolved. Deletions cut 7 bases from V and 7 bases from J, with 13 bases between. Looked up from germline, CDR1 is LGHNT and CDR2 is FRNRAP. This CDR3 is built from 12 residues. The CDR3 sequence: CASAQAPGTQYF. The CDR3 DNA follows: TGTGCTAGTGCCCAGGCCCCAGGGACCCAGTACTTC.

The chain employs TRBV30 and TRBJ2-7; unclear D gene. The CDR3 length is 13 residues. Germline loops: CDR1 GTSNPN, CDR2 SVGIG (reference sequence). The germline V and J ends were trimmed by 3 bases and 3 bases, with 12 bases remaining between them. CDR3 amino acids: CAWSPDWGYEQYV. In DNA form, the CDR3 reads TGTGCCTGGAGCCCGGATTGGGGCTACGAGCAGTACGTC.

This clone has only a few counts. The chain employs TRBV13 and TRBJ1-5, with D hard to call. CDR1 is PRHDT, CDR2 FYEKMQ, per germline (reference sequence). V gave up 0 bases and J gave up 2 bases, with 8 bases separating them. This CDR3 spans 15 amino acids. The CDR3 loop reads CASSLGGSGNQPQHF. CDR3 DNA sequence: TGTGCCAGCAGCTTAGGGGGGAGCGGCAATCAGCCCCAGCATTTT.

V usage is TRBV5-6 and J usage is TRBJ2-5, with D maybe TRBD2 (6 bases). The CDR3 sequence is 16 residues long. Germline loops: CDR1 SGHDT, CDR2 YYEEEE. Trimming cost V 0 bases and J 5 bases, with 17 bases left between them. CDR3 sequence reads: CASSLAPAAGRETQYF. The CDR3 bases are TGTGCCAGCAGCTTGGCCCCGGCAGCGGGCCGGGAGACCCAGTACTTC. The full variable domain, in which reference TRBV5-6 and TRBJ2-5 provide the parts outside the CDR3, is DAGVTQSPTHLIKTRGQQVTLRCSPKSGHDTVSWYQQALGQGPQFIFQYYEEEERQRGNFPDRFSGHQFPNYSSELNVNALLLGDSALYLCASSLAPAAGRETQYFGPGTRLLVL.

The V call is TRBV5-1, the J call TRBJ2-1; possibly TRBD2 for D (5 bases). Trimming pared 3 bases from V and 3 bases from J, leaving 13 bases between. Germline-derived CDR1 and CDR2 are SGHRS and YFSETQ. The length of the CDR3 is 15 residues. The CDR3: CASSSSGGGYNEQFF. CDR3 DNA sequence: TGCGCCAGCAGCTCGAGCGGCGGAGGCTACAATGAGCAGTTCTTC. The full variable domain, completed using reference TRBV5-1 and TRBJ2-1, is KAGVTQTPRYLIKTRGQQVTLSCSPISGHRSVSWYQQTPGQGLQFLFEYFSETQRNKGNFPGRFSGRQFSNSRSEMNVSTLELGDSALYLCASSSSGGGYNEQFFGPGTRLTVL.

This clone appeared a single time. V usage is TRBV4-2 and J usage is TRBJ2-5, with TRBD2 matching 9 bases. Germline CDR1 is LGHNA and CDR2 is YNFKEQ. V dropped 4 bases and J dropped 5; count of bases not matched to a gene: 8. This CDR3 has 15 amino acids. The CDR3 sequence: CASSLGAGGSETQYF. Here the CDR3 DNA reads TGTGCCAGCAGCCTCGGAGCGGGGGGCTCGGAGACCCAGTACTTC.

This clone was seen a few times. This chain connects TRBV7-9 to TRBJ2-3; D gene ambiguous. Deletions cut 5 bases from V and 8 bases from J, with 17 bases between. The germline CDR1 and CDR2 sequences are SEHNR and FQNEAQ (reference sequence). This CDR3 region has 14 residues. In DNA form, the CDR3 reads TGTGCCAGCAGCAGCTTAGCAATTTCAGGTACGCAGTATTTT. Translating gives CASSSLAISGTQYF. The complete variable domain, with remaining parts taken from reference TRBV7-9 and TRBJ2-3, reads DTGVSQNPRHKITKRGQNVTFRCDPISEHNRLYWYRQTLGQGPEFLTYFQNEAQLEKSRLLSDRFSAERPKGSFSTLEIQRTEQGDSAMYLCASSSLAISGTQYFGPGTRLTVL.